The sequence of this TCR beta chain was determined in a study of T-cell memory formation after mild COVID-19. Deletions cut 10 bases from V and 3 bases from J, with 13 bases between. The CDR3 is 12 residues long. Germline CDR1 is ENHRY and CDR2 is SYGVKD. TCRdb reprocessed the 5' RACE reads with MiXCR, giving one entry per CDR3 protein. Altogether about 420,000 distinct CDR3 sequences are present, 20% to 30% being singletons, with the ten largest covering around 13%. The chain is built from TRBV10-3 and TRBJ2-7; D may match TRBD1 or TRBD2 (5 bases each). Sequenced sample: PBMCs or a T cell subset sorted from them (not recorded which). The sequence was collected from an adult woman who had mild COVID-19 (a few samples of this study predate the infection). Cell type and time point are not known. The CDR3 nucleotides are TGTGCCAGTTGGGACGGACACTACGAGCAGTACTTC. The encoded protein is CASWDGHYEQYF.